The present T cell receptor beta chain was sequenced within a study of blood T cell repertoires in COVID-19. Overall study context: Samples taken during acute and convalescent COVID-19 were collected in the United States, Italy and Spain. Sample material is recorded as cDNA or gDNA derived from T cells, B-cell-depleted T cells, or PBMCs.

Trimming removed 5 bases at V and 0 bases at J, with 11 bases between. CDR3 length equals 15 residues. CDR1 SGHTA and CDR2 FQGNSA come from the germline V gene. Sequencing used immunoSEQ multiplex PCR; TCRdb keeps in-frame clones, though not all of them. Among fewer than 250,000 clones, roughly 82% were seen once, and the ten largest hold approximately 4.5%. The chain recombines TRBV7-2 with TRBJ1-5, with D perhaps TRBD1 (6 bases). This clonotype was sampled from a woman aged 70-85 years with acute or convalescent COVID-19. What was sequenced was peripheral blood. In DNA, the CDR3 is TGTGCCAGCAGCCAGGGGCGTGTTAGCAATCAGCCCCAGCATTTT. Its translation is CASSQGRVSNQPQHF.